This TCR beta chain was captured in a study of blood T cell repertoires in COVID-19. Per germline, CDR1 SGHTA and CDR2 FQGNSA. The ends were cut back, 1 base at V and 6 bases at J, with 13 bases in the middle. This CDR3 is 15 amino acids long. Generated by immunoSEQ multiplex PCR, the TCRdb table keeps only in-frame clones and is missing some. The sample holds some 20,000 clones, approximately 87% seen once. This clonotype was obtained from a human donor in a cohort sampled during active COVID-19. Sequenced: peripheral blood. This chain uses TRBV7-2 with TRBJ1-5, with D unclear. The CDR3 reads CASSLEPGLGQPQHF. CDR3 in DNA: TGTGCCAGCAGCTTAGAGCCAGGCTTAGGTCAGCCCCAGCATTTT.